This T cell receptor (beta chain) appears in the sequencing data of a study of control samples from healthy donors and cancer patients. Note on this clone: The junction differs from germline at one of its ends, possibly a read error.

Germline-derived CDR1 and CDR2 are MNHNY and SVGAGI (reference sequence). CDR3 length equals 15 residues. The repertoire was sequenced with immunoSEQ multiplex PCR; TCRdb's copy has only in-frame clones and lacks some. The table has 100,000 to 150,000 clones, roughly 84% seen once; the top ten hold 1.5% to 2%. Input material: blood. The chain links TRBV6-6 to TRBJ1-6, with D possibly matching TRBD1 (5 bases). The sequence was collected from a man between 18 and 35 years old in good health. DNA for the CDR3: TGTGCCAGCATTTGGGGCAGCTCCTATAATTCGCCCCTCCACTTT. Amino acids: CASIWGSSYNSPLHF.